This record concerns one T cell receptor (beta chain) sequence. Amplification used 60 V beta primers and 13 J beta primers. TCRdb's copy holds only in-frame clones and misses some; the assay was immunoSEQ multiplex PCR. The data hold approximately 180 clones, with 70% to 90% observed a single time. This entry is derived from a study of glioma-infiltrating T cells after dendritic cell vaccination. Tumor tissue had over 20% tumor content by H&E staining. The CDR3 contains 14 residues. V lost 6 bases to trimming and J lost 7 bases, with 15 bases between them. Germline V CDR1 and CDR2: SNHLY, FYNNEI. This TCR was recovered from a human donor with glioblastoma. The V and J genes are TRBV2 and TRBJ1-4, with D hard to call. The input for sequencing was tumor tissue, taken before dendritic cell vaccination. The CDR3 loop is CASRNGKLGEKLFF. The CDR3 region has the DNA TGTGCCAGCAGGAACGGGAAACTGGGTGAAAAACTGTTTTTT.